Sequencing of this T cell receptor beta chain was carried out in a study of identical twins. A word on this clonotype: Its antigen is undetermined.

TCRdb re-analysed the 5' RACE reads in MiXCR, keeping a single row per CDR3 protein. The sample has about 240,000 distinct CDR3 sequences, over 9.5% seen once. Study findings and constraints: Out-of-frame alpha sequences common to twins exhibited a surplus of low generation probability.

CDR1 is SQVTM, CDR2 ANQGSEA, per germline. V lost 7 bases and J 0 bases, leaving 17 bases between the germline ends. CDR3 length equals 15 residues. The same sample was also studied in work on yellow fever vaccine responses in identical twins.

This chain links TRBV29-1 with TRBJ2-3, with D perhaps matching TRBD2 (5 bases). Sequenced sample: memory (CD45RO+) T cells sorted from blood. The receptor was isolated from a woman aged 18-29 years in good health. The CDR3 spells CSAGEGLLSTDTQYF. The CDR3 nucleotides are TGCAGCGCCGGGGAAGGACTCCTAAGCACAGATACGCAGTATTTT.